These T cell receptor beta chains were read from a single sample in a study of T cell responses to AZD1222 COVID-19 vaccine. Sequencing was performed with immunoSEQ multiplex PCR; in TCRdb, only in-frame clones are kept and a portion is missing. The profile shows 150,000 or so clones, 80% to 95% of them singletons. Specimen: peripheral blood, collected 28 days after the second AZD1222 dose. The receptors were sampled from an adult who received the AZD1222 COVID-19 vaccine. Both conserved end residues are part of each CDR3. The D gene is left open where the match is weak. A row's size may be missing; if present it is once, few, many or a size class.

V: TRBV10-3; D: NA; J: TRBJ2-1; size: NA; CDR3: CAISDLGQAPNNEQFF; DNA: TGTGCCATCAGTGATCTGGGGCAGGCTCCTAACAATGAGCAGTTCTTC
V: TRBV5-1; D: TRBD1; J: TRBJ2-3; size: NA; CDR3: CASSNGQGSTDTQYF; DNA: TGCGCCAGCAGCAACGGACAGGGCTCCACAGATACGCAGTATTTT
V: TRBV7-8; D: TRBD2; J: TRBJ2-7; size: NA; CDR3: CASSTGTSAFHEQYF; DNA: TGTGCCAGCAGCACCGGGACTAGCGCATTCCACGAGCAGTACTTC
V: TRBV28; D: NA; J: TRBJ1-1; size: NA; CDR3: CATYMGGMGAFF; DNA: TGTGCCACATACATGGGGGGGATGGGGGCTTTCTTT
V: TRBV27; D: NA; J: TRBJ1-5; size: NA; CDR3: CASRWGGQDSSNQPQHF; DNA: TGTGCCAGCCGATGGGGCGGACAAGATTCTAGCAATCAGCCCCAGCATTTT
V: TRBV6-1; D: NA; J: TRBJ1-5; size: NA; CDR3: CASSDNIRSNQPQHF; DNA: TGTGCCAGCAGTGACAATATCAGGAGCAATCAGCCCCAGCATTTT
V: TRBV19; D: TRBD2; J: TRBJ2-1; size: NA; CDR3: CASSITFAGGAYNEQFF; DNA: TGTGCCAGTAGTATTACCTTCGCGGGAGGTGCCTACAATGAGCAGTTCTTC
V: TRBV7-8; D: NA; J: TRBJ2-7; size: NA; CDR3: CASSLETGTSGEQYF; DNA: TGTGCCAGCAGCTTAGAGACAGGTACCTCTGGAGAGCAGTACTTC
V: TRBV7-9; D: TRBD2; J: TRBJ2-2; size: NA; CDR3: CALKGVAGEDTGELFF; DNA: TGTGCCCTAAAGGGGGTAGCGGGAGAAGACACCGGGGAGCTGTTTTTT
V: TRBV7-8; D: NA; J: TRBJ2-3; size: NA; CDR3: CASTRRLRGFAGNTDTQYF; DNA: TGTGCCAGCACCCGCCGCCTCCGGGGGTTTGCGGGAAACACAGATACGCAGTATTTT
V: TRBV18; D: TRBD1; J: TRBJ1-5; size: NA; CDR3: CASSPTGAYQPQHF; DNA: TGTGCCAGCTCACCAACAGGGGCGTATCAGCCCCAGCATTTT
V: TRBV5-1; D: TRBD1; J: TRBJ1-1; size: NA; CDR3: CASSNTGGGLGAFF; DNA: TGCGCCAGCAGCAATACAGGGGGCGGGCTCGGAGCTTTCTTT
V: TRBV28; D: NA; J: TRBJ1-4; size: once; CDR3: CASSPTGRGATNEKLFF; DNA: TGTGCCAGCAGTCCCACCGGAAGGGGAGCAACTAATGAAAAACTGTTTTTT
V: TRBV28; D: NA; J: TRBJ2-1; size: NA; CDR3: CASSVSAGYNEQFF; DNA: TGTGCCAGCAGTGTCTCGGCGGGCTACAATGAGCAGTTCTTC
V: TRBV4-2; D: NA; J: TRBJ2-2; size: NA; CDR3: CASSQVQDTGELFF; DNA: TGTGCCAGCAGCCAAGTCCAAGACACCGGGGAGCTGTTTTTT
V: TRBV10-3; D: TRBD1; J: TRBJ1-5; size: NA; CDR3: CASATGVIEQPQHF; DNA: TGTGCCTCGGCGACAGGGGTAATAGAACAGCCCCAGCATTTT
V: TRBV4-3; D: NA; J: TRBJ2-1; size: NA; CDR3: CASSQGGESPAEQFF; DNA: TGCGCCAGCAGCCAAGGAGGAGAGTCGCCCGCTGAGCAGTTCTTC
V: TRBV28; D: TRBD2; J: TRBJ2-3; size: NA; CDR3: CASSLLAGGIADTQYF; DNA: TGTGCCAGCAGTCTCTTAGCGGGAGGGATAGCAGATACGCAGTATTTT
V: TRBV7-9; D: TRBD1; J: TRBJ2-3; size: NA; CDR3: CASSRGQSTDTQYF; DNA: TGTGCCAGCAGCCGGGGACAGAGCACAGATACGCAGTATTTT
V: TRBV4-2; D: TRBD2; J: TRBJ2-5; size: NA; CDR3: CASSQGLAGHETQYF; DNA: TGTGCCAGCAGCCAGGGACTAGCGGGGCACGAGACCCAGTACTTC
V: TRBV6-2/TRBV6-3; D: NA; J: TRBJ2-3; size: NA; CDR3: CASSTDSLNLGGDTQYF; DNA: TGTGCCAGCAGCACCGACTCACTAAACCTAGGTGGGGATACGCAGTATTTT
V: TRBV2; D: TRBD2; J: TRBJ2-7; size: NA; CDR3: CASNSPLAGRDEQYF; DNA: TGTGCCAGCAATTCACCCCTGGCAGGGAGGGACGAGCAGTACTTC
V: TRBV5-6; D: TRBD2; J: TRBJ2-7; size: NA; CDR3: CASSPGLAGNSYEQYF; DNA: TGTGCCAGCAGCCCCGGACTAGCTGGCAATTCCTACGAGCAGTACTTC
V: TRBV28; D: NA; J: TRBJ2-1; size: NA; CDR3: CASTSNNEQFF; DNA: TGTGCCAGCACGTCTAACAATGAGCAGTTCTTC
V: TRBV21-1; D: NA; J: TRBJ1-1; size: NA; CDR3: CASSQPMTDTTEAFF; DNA: TGTGCCAGCAGTCAACCTATGACAGACACCACTGAAGCTTTCTTT
V: TRBV9; D: TRBD1; J: TRBJ1-5; size: once; CDR3: CASSSGQGVNQPQHF; DNA: TGTGCCAGCAGCTCCGGACAGGGAGTTAATCAGCCCCAGCATTTT
V: TRBV7-6; D: TRBD1; J: TRBJ2-7; size: NA; CDR3: CASSRFRDRSPYEQYF; DNA: TGTGCCAGCAGCCGATTTAGGGACAGGTCCCCCTACGAGCAGTACTTC
V: TRBV15; D: NA; J: TRBJ2-2; size: NA; CDR3: CATSVQQGPGELFF; DNA: TGTGCCACCAGCGTTCAACAGGGACCCGGGGAGCTGTTTTTT
V: TRBV5-1; D: NA; J: TRBJ2-3; size: few; CDR3: CASSPWFRGESDTQYF; DNA: TGCGCCAGCAGCCCTTGGTTCCGCGGGGAATCAGATACGCAGTATTTT
V: TRBV28; D: NA; J: TRBJ2-7; size: NA; CDR3: CASSSRLGSREQYF; DNA: TGTGCCAGCAGTTCGAGACTAGGTTCACGGGAGCAGTACTTC
V: TRBV18; D: NA; J: TRBJ2-4; size: NA; CDR3: CASSPLPVNDQNIQYF; DNA: TGTGCCAGCTCACCACTGCCGGTGAACGACCAAAACATTCAGTACTTC
V: TRBV7-2; D: TRBD1; J: TRBJ1-4; size: NA; CDR3: CASSPDRVGEKLFF; DNA: TGTGCCAGCAGCCCGGACAGGGTAGGAGAAAAACTGTTTTTT
V: TRBV7-2; D: NA; J: TRBJ2-7; size: NA; CDR3: CASSPREGSYEQYF; DNA: TGTGCCAGCAGCCCCCGGGAAGGATCCTACGAGCAGTACTTC
V: TRBV11-3; D: NA; J: TRBJ2-1; size: NA; CDR3: CASSPSTPPGNEQFF; DNA: TGTGCCAGCAGCCCAAGTACCCCCCCCGGGAATGAGCAGTTCTTC
V: TRBV2; D: NA; J: TRBJ1-5; size: NA; CDR3: CASRRRQGSNQPQHF; DNA: TGTGCCAGCAGACGGAGGCAGGGGAGCAATCAGCCCCAGCATTTT
V: TRBV19; D: NA; J: TRBJ1-6; size: NA; CDR3: CASSLQSSYNSPLHF; DNA: TGTGCCAGTAGCTTGCAGAGCTCCTATAATTCACCCCTCCACTTT
V: TRBV28; D: NA; J: TRBJ1-5; size: once; CDR3: CASSLPNQPQHF; DNA: TGTGCCAGCAGTTTACCCAATCAGCCCCAGCATTTT
V: TRBV7-8; D: TRBD1; J: TRBJ1-2; size: NA; CDR3: CASSSRQGSGGYTF; DNA: TGTGCCAGCAGCTCAAGACAGGGATCGGGCGGCTACACCTTC
V: TRBV19; D: TRBD1; J: TRBJ1-2; size: NA; CDR3: CASSPTGGNLYGYTF; DNA: TGTGCCAGTAGTCCCACAGGGGGCAACCTTTATGGCTACACCTTC
V: TRBV10-1; D: TRBD1; J: TRBJ1-5; size: NA; CDR3: CASSEGRGTADGGQPQHF; DNA: TGCGCCAGCAGTGAGGGGAGAGGGACAGCTGATGGGGGTCAGCCCCAGCATTTT
V: TRBV5-6; D: NA; J: TRBJ1-1; size: NA; CDR3: CASMGVTEAFF; DNA: TGTGCCAGCATGGGAGTAACTGAAGCTTTCTTT
V: TRBV12-3/TRBV12-4; D: NA; J: TRBJ1-4; size: NA; CDR3: CASRRGVEKLFF; DNA: TGTGCCAGCAGGAGGGGTGTTGAAAAACTGTTTTTT
V: TRBV7-8; D: NA; J: TRBJ2-7; size: NA; CDR3: CASSLAWGYEQYF; DNA: TGTGCCAGCAGCTTAGCGTGGGGCTACGAGCAGTACTTC
V: TRBV3-1/TRBV3-2; D: TRBD1; J: TRBJ2-7; size: NA; CDR3: CASSQGTGGSSDEQYF; DNA: TGTGCCAGCAGCCAAGGCACAGGGGGCAGCAGCGACGAGCAGTACTTC
V: TRBV6-5; D: NA; J: TRBJ1-6; size: few; CDR3: CARQGKPFGSPLHF; DNA: TGTGCCAGACAGGGTAAGCCCTTTGGGTCACCCCTCCACTTT
V: TRBV27; D: NA; J: TRBJ1-1; size: few; CDR3: CASAWVRGNTEAFF; DNA: TGTGCCAGTGCCTGGGTTAGGGGAAACACTGAAGCTTTCTTT
V: TRBV5-8; D: NA; J: TRBJ1-1; size: NA; CDR3: CASSPMGPYDTEAFF; DNA: TGTGCCAGCTCTCCAATGGGACCGTACGACACTGAAGCTTTCTTT
V: TRBV6-2/TRBV6-3; D: TRBD1; J: TRBJ1-2; size: NA; CDR3: CASSFTGDNYGYTF; DNA: TGTGCCAGCAGTTTTACAGGGGACAACTATGGCTACACCTTC